The 9 T cell receptor beta chains listed next were all sequenced from one sample in a study of T cell repertoires in cytomegalovirus infection. TCRdb independently ran MiXCR on the reads; one entry per CDR3 protein. The sample contains about 260,000 distinct CDR3 sequences, 9.1% of which appear only once. The source material was PBMCs. The origin of the receptors is a human donor in good health (CMV status not recorded). Some clones in this sample may be carry-over from other donors' samples.

This clonotype was seen repeatedly, ten times or more. V is TRBV11-2 and J is TRBJ1-1, with D perhaps matching TRBD1 (6 bases). Trimming left V 5 bases short and J 2 bases short, with 12 bases between. Germline lookup yields CDR1 SGHAT and CDR2 FQNNGV. The CDR3 is 14 amino acids. The CDR3 region has the DNA TGTGCCAGCAGCGTACAGGGTTTTAACACTGAAGCTTTCTTT. This encodes CASSVQGFNTEAFF.

This clonotype was picked up a small number of times. The chain combines TRBV19 with TRBJ2-2, with D tentatively TRBD1 (5 bases). Germline V gene data show CDR1 as LNHDA and CDR2 as SQIVND (reference sequence). Trimming removed 5 bases from V and 3 bases from J, with 19 bases in between. The CDR3 contains 17 residues. The CDR3 loop is CASSPLLGGADTGELFF. The DNA for the CDR3 is TGTGCCAGTAGTCCTCTCCTGGGTGGGGCTGACACCGGGGAGCTGTTTTTT.

This clonotype was seen many times. This sequence joins TRBV7-9 and TRBJ2-5; 8 bases agree with TRBD1. Germline values: CDR1 SEHNR, CDR2 FQNEAQ (reference sequence). The CDR3 sequence is 13 residues long. After removal of 5 bases from V and 5 bases from J, the junction contained 4 bases not matched to a gene. This CDR3 reads CASSPGGWETQYF. CDR3 sequence (DNA): TGTGCCAGCAGCCCAGGGGGCTGGGAGACCCAGTACTTC.

The table lists this clonotype with a few counts. This chain uses TRBV30 with TRBJ2-2; 7 nucleotides agree with TRBD1. Germline CDR1 is GTSNPN and CDR2 is SVGIG (reference sequence). Trimming took 6 bases from V and 4 from J; bases not matched to a gene: 8. The CDR3 loop spans 14 amino acids. CDR3 protein: CACRGWASTGELFF. The CDR3 region has the DNA TGTGCCTGCAGGGGGTGGGCCAGCACCGGGGAGCTGTTTTTT. Combining the CDR3 with reference TRBV30 and TRBJ2-2 gives the whole variable domain SQTIHQWPATLVQPVGSPLSLECTVEGTSNPNLYWYRQAAGRGLQLLFYSVGIGQISSEVPQNLSASRPQDRQFILSSKKLLLSDSGFYLCACRGWASTGELFFGEGSRLTVL.

Many counts were recorded for this clonotype. The chain is built from TRBV30 and TRBJ1-1; D remains ambiguous. This CDR3 comprises 13 residues. Germline CDR1 reads GTSNPN; CDR2 reads SVGIG (reference sequence). With 5 bases removed from V and 1 base from J, the gap between germline ends came to 11 bases. The CDR3 region has the DNA TGTGCCTGGGTGAGGGTGAAGAACACTGAAGCTTTCTTT. This translates into CAWVRVKNTEAFF. The whole variable domain, remainder taken from reference TRBV30 and TRBJ1-1, is SQTIHQWPATLVQPVGSPLSLECTVEGTSNPNLYWYRQAAGRGLQLLFYSVGIGQISSEVPQNLSASRPQDRQFILSSKKLLLSDSGFYLCAWVRVKNTEAFFGQGTRLTVV.

There are many counts of this clonotype. The rearrangement uses TRBV7-9 and TRBJ1-2; D ambiguous. The ends were cut back, 4 bases at V and 7 bases at J, with 22 bases in the middle. The length of the CDR3 is 16 residues. Germline V gene sequence: CDR1 SEHNR, CDR2 FQNEAQ (reference sequence). The CDR3 is CASSSPNFWILGGYTF. The CDR3 DNA sequence: TGTGCCAGCAGCTCCCCGAACTTTTGGATATTGGGTGGCTACACCTTC.

This clonotype was counted a few times. The chain links TRBV19 to TRBJ1-1; D is unresolved. The CDR3 runs to 13 residues. Per germline, CDR1 LNHDA and CDR2 SQIVND (reference sequence). V shed 7 bases and J shed 5 bases, with 14 bases lying between them. CDR3: CASKGPMRTEAFF. CDR3 in DNA: TGTGCCAGTAAGGGCCCAATGCGGACTGAAGCTTTCTTT.

This clonotype appeared many times. CDR3 DNA: TGTGCCAGCAGTCTTCTTCGGACTAGCGGGAGGCCTGGGGCCAACGTCCTGACTTTC. This translates into CASSLLRTSGRPGANVLTF. The chain is built from TRBV27 and TRBJ2-6; TRBD2 agrees at 14 bases. CDR1 is MNHEY and CDR2 is SMNVEV in the germline V gene (reference sequence). CDR3 length equals 19 residues. Trimming removed 5 bases from V and 2 bases from J; junction bases left unmatched: 8.

This clonotype showed up many times. This rearrangement joins TRBV10-2 to TRBJ2-1, with 10 bases matching TRBD2. V lost 2 bases to trimming and J lost 5 bases; unmatched junction nucleotides: 6. The CDR3 length is 16 residues. The germline V gene has CDR1 WSHSY and CDR2 SAAADI. The CDR3 here is CASSETSGIPDNEQFF. The DNA for the CDR3 is TGCGCCAGCAGTGAGACTAGCGGGATACCGGACAATGAGCAGTTCTTC.